This T cell receptor beta chain appears in the sequencing data of a study of T cells in Graves' hyperthyroidism and ophthalmopathy. The source material, RNA transcripts, was used to amplify TCR beta CDR3 regions. First-round RT-PCR of the TCR CDR3 relied on the HTBI primer set. TCRdb re-called the multiplex PCR reads with MiXCR, one entry per CDR3 protein. Of hundreds of thousands of distinct CDR3 sequences in the sample, 40% to 55% were seen once. Material for sequencing was peripheral blood or thyroid tissue (not recorded which). This receptor was identified in an adult man with Graves' disease, either hyperthyroidism or ophthalmopathy (not recorded which).

CDR3 nucleotide sequence: TGTGCCAGCAGCCGATGGGACAGCACCTACGAGCAGTACTTC. Its protein product is CASSRWDSTYEQYF. The chain combines TRBV7-2 with TRBJ2-7, with 7 bases matching TRBD1. Germline V gene lookup returns CDR1 SGHTA and CDR2 FQGNSA. After removal of 5 bases from V and 2 bases from J, the junction contained 6 bases not matched to a gene. The length of the CDR3 is 14 residues.